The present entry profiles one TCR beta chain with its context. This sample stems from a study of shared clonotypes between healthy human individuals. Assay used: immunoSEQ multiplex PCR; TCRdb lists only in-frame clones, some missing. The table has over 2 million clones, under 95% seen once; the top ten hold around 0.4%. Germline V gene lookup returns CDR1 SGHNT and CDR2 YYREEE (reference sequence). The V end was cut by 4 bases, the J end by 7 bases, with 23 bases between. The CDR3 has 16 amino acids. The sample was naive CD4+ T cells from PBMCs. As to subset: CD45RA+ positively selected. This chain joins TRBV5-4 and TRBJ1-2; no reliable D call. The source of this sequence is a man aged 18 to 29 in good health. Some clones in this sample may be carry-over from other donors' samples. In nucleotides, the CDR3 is TGTGCCAGCAGCCGTTCACCGGGCCAACCTCCAACTGGCTACACCTTC. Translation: CASSRSPGQPPTGYTF.